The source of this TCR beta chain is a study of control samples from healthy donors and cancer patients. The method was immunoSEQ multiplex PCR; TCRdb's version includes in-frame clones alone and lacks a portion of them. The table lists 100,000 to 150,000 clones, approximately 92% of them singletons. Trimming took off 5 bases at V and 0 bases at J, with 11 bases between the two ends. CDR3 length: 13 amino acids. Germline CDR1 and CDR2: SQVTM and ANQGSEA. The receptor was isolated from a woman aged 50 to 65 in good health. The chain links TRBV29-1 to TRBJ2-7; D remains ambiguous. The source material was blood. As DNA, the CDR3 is TGCAGCGTTCGGAAGGACCTCTCCTACGAGCAGTACTTC. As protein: CSVRKDLSYEQYF.